The rows below give T cell receptor beta chains drawn from one sample of a study of T cell repertoires in cytomegalovirus infection. TCRdb re-called the reads with MiXCR, one entry per CDR3 protein. In the table there are a few hundred thousand distinct CDR3 sequences, 9.5% of which are singletons. The sequencing sample was made of PBMCs. Receptors originate from a human donor in good health (CMV status not recorded). Some clones in this sample may be carry-over from other donors' samples. Both conserved end residues are part of each CDR3. Each record gives: clone size, V gene, D gene, J gene, CDR3 DNA, CDR3 protein. The D gene is left open where the match is weak. Rows give clone size only sometimes, using once, few, many, or a class for an expanded clone.

NA	TRBV6-5	NA	TRBJ1-1	TGTGCCAGCAGTTACTCGAAGGGGCCGCTCACTGAAGCTTTCTTT	CASSYSKGPLTEAFF
NA	TRBV25-1	TRBD2	TRBJ2-1	TGTGCCAGCAGTAAACGCGGACTAGCGGGAGTATATTACAATGAGCAGTTCTTC	CASSKRGLAGVYYNEQFF
few	TRBV15	NA	TRBJ1-6	TGTGCCACCAGCAGAGATCAAGGTTCACCCCTCCACTTT	CATSRDQGSPLHF
many	TRBV6-6	NA	TRBJ2-6	TGTGCCAGCAGTTACCGGACACTCTCTGGGGCCAACGTCCTGACTTTC	CASSYRTLSGANVLTF
NA	TRBV6-6	NA	TRBJ1-2	TGTGCCTCCCGGCAGTCCTATGGCTACACCTTC	CASRQSYGYTF
many	TRBV10-1	NA	TRBJ2-1	TGCGCCAGCAGTGACGCCCCGGGACCTCAGTCGGGATCCATATACAATGAGCAGTTCTTC	CASSDAPGPQSGSIYNEQFF
few	TRBV19	NA	TRBJ2-1	TGTGCCAGTAGTATGAATCGGGGCAATGAGCAGTTCTTC	CASSMNRGNEQFF
NA	TRBV7-2	NA	TRBJ1-1	TGTGCCAGCAGCTTATCCGTCCTCGGCACGAACACTGAAGCTTTCTTT	CASSLSVLGTNTEAFF
few	TRBV6-2/TRBV6-3	TRBD2	TRBJ2-7	TGTGCCAGCAGTACCGATACCCTAGCGGGGCCTGGGGAGCAGTACTTC	CASSTDTLAGPGEQYF
many	TRBV7-2	NA	TRBJ1-3	TGTGCCAGCAGCTTAAGACGGAACTTGGACTCTGGAAACACCATATATTTT	CASSLRRNLDSGNTIYF
many	TRBV7-2	TRBD1	TRBJ2-7	TGTGCCAGCAGATTACTTGTCGGACAGGGGTACGAGCAGTACTTC	CASRLLVGQGYEQYF
many	TRBV10-3	NA	TRBJ1-1	TGTGCCATCAGTGAGGGGGGGTCTACTGAAGCTTTCTTT	CAISEGGSTEAFF
NA	TRBV6-6	NA	TRBJ1-5	TGTGCCAGCAGCCCGGACCAGCCCCAGCATTTT	CASSPDQPQHF
few	TRBV7-6	NA	TRBJ2-2	TGTGCCAGCAGCTCCGCCGGCGGGGAGCTGTTTTTT	CASSSAGGELFF
few	TRBV5-6	TRBD2	TRBJ2-1	TGTGCCAGCAGCTTGGTGCTAGCGGGGTACAATGAGCAGTTCTTC	CASSLVLAGYNEQFF
many	TRBV11-3	TRBD2	TRBJ2-1	TGTGCCAGCAGCCCCTCCGGGACTAGCGGGAGGGCCGGCTATAATGAGCAGTTCTTC	CASSPSGTSGRAGYNEQFF
NA	TRBV6-8	NA	TRBJ2-5	TGTGCCAGCACCAACCAGGGACTGGCCCAAGAGACCCAGTACTTC	CASTNQGLAQETQYF
NA	TRBV4-2	NA	TRBJ1-1	TGTGCCAGCAGCCCGGGTCCCTTGAACACTGAAGCTTTCTTT	CASSPGPLNTEAFF
NA	TRBV12-3/TRBV12-4	TRBD1	TRBJ1-5	TGTGCCAGCAGTTTAAGGCGCGCAGGGGGAAACGGGCAGCCCCAGCATTTT	CASSLRRAGGNGQPQHF
NA	TRBV2	NA	TRBJ2-7	TGTGCCAGCATTAGACTTCAGAGCTCCTACGAGCAGTACTTC	CASIRLQSSYEQYF
few	TRBV6-5	NA	TRBJ2-7	TGTGCCAGCAGTTACCAGGGGACCTCCTACGAGCAGTACTTC	CASSYQGTSYEQYF
many	TRBV12-3/TRBV12-4	NA	TRBJ1-1	TGTGCCAGCAGCCCAGGACCCCCCGAAGCTTTCTTT	CASSPGPPEAFF
many	TRBV7-2	NA	TRBJ1-3	TGTGCCAGCAGCAGTAAAGGGCAGAGAAGCTCTGGAAACACCATATATTTT	CASSSKGQRSSGNTIYF
NA	TRBV6-2/TRBV6-3	NA	TRBJ2-1	TGTGCCAGCAGCTCGGGGAGGAATATCTACAATGAGCAGTTCTTC	CASSSGRNIYNEQFF
many	TRBV7-9	TRBD1	TRBJ1-1	TGTGCCAGCAGCCCCCGGGACAGGGGCCCACCTAAAGCTTTCTTT	CASSPRDRGPPKAFF